Detailed here is one T cell receptor (beta chain). Participant age was 18 to 89 years, and participants resided in roughly 25 US areas. Participants reported their clinical history, and cohort assignment relied on those reports. The length of the CDR3 is 15 residues. CDR1 LGHDT and CDR2 YNNKEL come from the germline V gene (reference sequence). V lost 2 bases to trimming and J lost 4 bases; unmatched junction nucleotides: 5. This sample was included in a study of blood T cell repertoires in COVID-19. About the study: COVID-19 samples collected from the United States, Italy and Spain covered acute and convalescent phases.

Libraries were prepared by immunoSEQ multiplex PCR; TCRdb keeps only in-frame clonotypes and omits some of them. This sample has about 140,000 clones, with approximately 88% found just once. Sequenced material: PBMCs or T cells enriched from blood (not recorded which). The TCR comes from a man between 65 and 85 years old who had been exposed to COVID-19. The J gene is TRBJ1-1, the V gene TRBV3-1 (or the pseudogene TRBV3-2); TRBD1 matches at 9 bases. The CDR3 DNA follows: TGTGCCAGCAGCCAAACGACAGGGGGGACCACTGAAGCTTTCTTT. Amino acid sequence: CASSQTTGGTTEAFF.